One and the same sample provided the 22 T cell receptor beta chains below, sequenced in a study of T cells in Graves' hyperthyroidism and ophthalmopathy (dated by TCRdb to about 2019). Libraries were prepared through multiplex PCR. The run used an Illumina HiSeq 2000. The TCR beta CDR3 regions were amplified from RNA transcripts. A first-round RT-PCR of the TCR CDR3 used the HTBI primer set with the Qiagen OneStep RT-PCR kit. The raw public reads went through TCRdb reprocessing: fastp at Q25, MiXCR clone calling, in-frame beta chains kept. Identical CDR3 protein sequences are pooled into one entry, listed with their most common genes and DNA. The sample profile shows 200,000 to 250,000 distinct CDR3 sequences; about 16% of them were found once. Approximately 40% of the sample is held by the ten biggest clonotypes. Sequences were obtained from blood. Receptor source: a man aged 40-50 years with Graves' hyperthyroidism.

At least ten counts were recorded for this clonotype. CDR3 in DNA: TGTGCCAGCAGTGATTGGCTAGCGGGGGAAGAGCAGTACTTC. Its protein product is CASSDWLAGEEQYF. The chain joins TRBV2 to TRBJ2-7; 10 nucleotides line up with TRBD2. V shed 3 bases, J shed 7 bases, and the junction held 6 bases outside the gene matches. Germline CDR1 and CDR2: SNHLY and FYNNEI. The CDR3 has 14 amino acids.

This clonotype was seen a handful of times. The chain carries TRBV10-2 and TRBJ2-7; D is perhaps TRBD1 or TRBD2 (5 bases each). CDR3 length: 15 residues. Between the trimmed V and J ends, which lost 7 bases and 0 bases, there was a span of 16 bases. Germline-derived CDR1 and CDR2 are WSHSY and SAAADI. Here the CDR3 reads CASKTGRTSSYEQYF. CDR3 in DNA: TGCGCCAGCAAGACGGGACGGACAAGCTCCTACGAGCAGTACTTC.

CDR3 in DNA: TGCGCCAGCAGCTTGGGGGAAAAATACAGGGGGACTAATGAAAAACTGTTTTTT. Amino acid sequence: CASSLGEKYRGTNEKLFF. This chain joins TRBV5-1 and TRBJ1-4; 8 bases are shared with TRBD1. Germline loops: CDR1 SGHRS, CDR2 YFSETQ. J lost 2 bases, V lost 0 bases, and 9 bases had no gene match. This CDR3 is built from 18 residues.

This clonotype was counted at least ten times. This chain joins TRBV20-1 and TRBJ1-1, with D unclear. V lost 3 bases to trimming and J lost 8 bases, with 13 bases between them. Per germline, CDR1 DFQATT and CDR2 SNEGSKA (reference sequence). The CDR3 sequence is 12 residues long. The CDR3 spells CSASGQWEEAFF. The CDR3 DNA reads as TGCAGTGCTAGTGGGCAGTGGGAAGAAGCTTTCTTT.

This clonotype was seen a few times. This chain joins TRBV6-1 and TRBJ2-1; D possibly corresponds to TRBD2 (6 bases). The germline V and J ends were trimmed by 4 bases and 12 bases, with 22 bases remaining between them. CDR1 MNHNS and CDR2 SASEGT come from the germline V gene. The CDR3 contains 15 residues. The CDR3 nucleotides are TGTGCCAGCAGTGGCGACAGCGGAGCCTACGGGGGGCAGTTCTTC. As protein: CASSGDSGAYGGQFF.

V usage is TRBV4-2 and J usage is TRBJ1-1, with D hard to call. Trimming pared 2 bases from V and 8 bases from J, leaving 12 bases between. Germline CDR1 and CDR2: LGHNA and YNFKEQ. This CDR3 has 13 amino acids. DNA of the CDR3: TGTGCCAGCAGCCAACCCGGGGAGAGAGAAGCTTTCTTT. It codes for CASSQPGEREAFF.

This clonotype has more than one count but fewer than ten. This rearrangement joins TRBV9 to TRBJ1-3, with unresolved D. V lost 0 bases, J lost 0 bases, and 4 bases lay in between. The CDR3 is 14 residues long. Germline CDR1 reads SGDLS; CDR2 reads YYNGEE. CDR3 in amino acids: CASSVGSSGNTIYF. The CDR3, as DNA: TGTGCCAGCAGCGTAGGGAGCTCTGGAAACACCATATATTTT.

This clonotype was counted ten times or more. The rearrangement uses TRBV7-6 and TRBJ2-7; D perhaps matches TRBD2 (6 bases). Looked up from germline, CDR1 is SGHVS and CDR2 is FNYEAQ. V was shortened by 0 bases and J by 0 bases, with 9 bases between the two germline ends. CDR3 length: 15 amino acids. The chain's CDR3 is CASSLAGTYSYEQYF. CDR3 DNA: TGTGCCAGCAGCTTAGCCGGGACTTACTCCTACGAGCAGTACTTC.

This clonotype was counted a few times. The chain links TRBV9 to TRBJ2-1, with TRBD2 identical over 10 bases. CDR1 and CDR2 from the germline V gene are SGDLS and YYNGEE. The CDR3 extends over 16 amino acids. The trim removed 0 bases at V and 6 bases at J, leaving 6 bases unmatched. The CDR3 coding sequence is TGTGCCAGCAGCGTAGCAACTAGCGGGGTGAGCAATGAGCAGTTCTTC. It codes for CASSVATSGVSNEQFF.

The V gene is TRBV5-6, the J gene TRBJ2-3; D is perhaps TRBD1 (5 bases). V was trimmed by 0 bases and J by 2 bases, leaving 13 bases between them. The CDR3 loop spans 16 amino acids. The V gene's germline CDR1 is SGHDT and CDR2 YYEEEE. This CDR3 is CASSLGPGKFTDTQYF. The CDR3, as DNA: TGTGCCAGCAGCTTGGGTCCAGGGAAGTTCACAGATACGCAGTATTTT.

This clonotype came up many times. V usage is TRBV9 and J usage is TRBJ2-3; D ambiguous. This CDR3 region has 13 residues. Germline CDR1 is SGDLS and CDR2 is YYNGEE. V lost 1 base to trimming and J lost 2 bases, with 5 bases between them. The CDR3 spells CASSVTATDTQYF. For the CDR3, the DNA is TGTGCCAGCAGCGTAACAGCCACAGATACGCAGTATTTT.

This clonotype was seen ten or more times. This chain joins TRBV20-1 and TRBJ2-1; D gene unclear. The CDR3 covers 10 residues. Germline loops: CDR1 DFQATT, CDR2 SNEGSKA (reference sequence). The V and J ends lost 3 bases and 8 bases respectively, with 5 bases between them. DNA of the CDR3: TGCAGTGCTAGTTACGATGAGCAGTTCTTC. This translates into CSASYDEQFF.

This clonotype was detected ten times or more. The junction and the germline gene differ at one end; a read error may be behind it. The chain couples TRBV6-1 to TRBJ2-1; 7 nucleotides agree with TRBD1. Germline V gene sequence: CDR1 MNHNS, CDR2 SASEGT. The length of the CDR3 is 15 residues. In nucleotides, the CDR3 is TGTGCCACCAGTTTTTACAGACAGGGAAAGGATGAGCAGTTCTTC. It is translated as CATSFYRQGKDEQFF.

This clonotype has at least ten counts. DNA for the CDR3: TGTGCCATCAGGGAGGGACTAGCGGGGGGGAGCTCCTACAATGAGCAGTTCTTC. Translated: CAIREGLAGGSSYNEQFF. V usage is TRBV10-3 and J usage is TRBJ2-1, with 16 bases identical to TRBD2. This CDR3 has 18 amino acids. The ends lost 6 bases at V and 0 bases at J; junction bases unmatched: 5. The germline V gene has CDR1 ENHRY and CDR2 SYGVKD.

This clonotype was counted at least ten times. This chain joins TRBV20-1 and TRBJ2-3; D unresolved. This CDR3 comprises 11 residues. The germline CDR1 and CDR2 sequences are DFQATT and SNEGSKA (reference sequence). V was shortened by 2 bases and J by 3 bases, with 3 bases between the two germline ends. This CDR3 reads CSARLTDTQYF. The CDR3 coding sequence is TGCAGTGCTAGATTGACAGATACGCAGTATTTT.

There are many counts of this clonotype. The chain carries TRBV28 and TRBJ1-5; no definite D call. The CDR3 consists of 15 residues. V shed 1 base and J shed 3 bases, with 10 bases lying between them. Germline V lookup: CDR1 MDHEN, CDR2 SYDVKM. CDR3 nucleotides: TGTGCCAGCAGTTTATCGAACGTCGCCAATCAGCCCCAGCATTTT. It specifies CASSLSNVANQPQHF.

The table lists this clonotype with many counts. The V call is TRBV24-1, the J call TRBJ2-7, with 7 positions matching TRBD2. This CDR3 comprises 14 residues. Losses at the gene ends were 7 bases for V and 4 bases for J; bases not matched to a gene: 9. Germline values: CDR1 KGHDR, CDR2 SFDVKD. The CDR3 loop reads CATRFGGSAYEQYF. The DNA of the CDR3 is TGTGCCACCAGATTCGGGGGGTCCGCTTACGAGCAGTACTTC.

There are a few counts of this clonotype. V gene TRBV20-1 combines with J gene TRBJ1-3, with D uncertain. This CDR3 is 13 amino acids long. Germline V gene sequence: CDR1 DFQATT, CDR2 SNEGSKA (reference sequence). Trimming cost V 6 bases and J 0 bases, with 9 bases left between them. The CDR3 here is CSAPGSSGNTIYF. The DNA of the CDR3 is TGCAGTGCCCCAGGAAGCTCTGGAAACACCATATATTTT.

This clonotype was recorded many times. J is TRBJ2-5 and V is TRBV3-1; D gene unclear. Germline V gene lookup returns CDR1 LGHDT and CDR2 YNNKEL (reference sequence). V gave up 0 bases and J gave up 7 bases, with 6 bases separating them. The CDR3 covers 12 residues. This chain's CDR3 is CASSQDDGTQYF. CDR3 DNA sequence: TGTGCCAGCAGCCAAGATGACGGGACCCAGTACTTC.

This clonotype was counted ten times or more. The chain is built from TRBV20-1 and TRBJ2-5, with D hard to call. Germline CDR1 reads DFQATT; CDR2 reads SNEGSKA (reference sequence). Trimming pared 6 bases from V and 1 base from J, leaving 6 bases between. CDR3 length: 11 amino acids. The CDR3 bases are TGCAGTGCGACTTCCCAAGAGACCCAGTACTTC. Translating it yields CSATSQETQYF.

The rearrangement uses TRBV9 and TRBJ1-5, with a possible D match to TRBD1 (6 bases). The ends were cut back, 3 bases at V and 0 bases at J, with 13 bases in the middle. CDR3 length: 16 amino acids. Germline values: CDR1 SGDLS, CDR2 YYNGEE. The CDR3 reads CASSGGGDGSNQPQHF. The CDR3 bases are TGTGCCAGCAGCGGGGGGGGCGACGGTAGCAATCAGCCCCAGCATTTT.

This clonotype was observed many times. The chain carries TRBV7-9 and TRBJ2-6, with no clear D. CDR1 is SEHNR and CDR2 is FQNEAQ in the germline V gene (reference sequence). V was trimmed by 1 base and J by 2 bases, leaving 9 bases between them. CDR3 length: 16 amino acids. The CDR3 nucleotides read TGTGCCAGCAGCTTAGTGGGGATGGCTGGGGCCAACGTCCTGACTTTC. It codes for CASSLVGMAGANVLTF. The variable domain in full, completed from reference TRBV7-9 and TRBJ2-6, reads DTGVSQNPRHKITKRGQNVTFRCDPISEHNRLYWYRQTLGQGPEFLTYFQNEAQLEKSRLLSDRFSAERPKGSFSTLEIQRTEQGDSAMYLCASSLVGMAGANVLTFGAGSRLTVL.